These 17 T cell receptor beta chains share one sample of origin, sequenced in a study of post-analysis software for immune sequencing data. Each TCR beta cDNA library carried unique molecular identifiers. MiXCR, applied by TCRdb to the PCR reads, yields one record per CDR3 protein. The data show about 820,000 distinct CDR3 sequences, approximately 53% seen once. No antigen has been identified for these receptors. Study-level findings and limits: Among roughly 5 TRBV segments more frequent in patients than controls were TRBV5-6, TRBV5-1 and TRBV20-1.

Sample: blood. The receptors stem from a girl under 18 with multiple sclerosis.

V gene TRBV29-1 combines with J gene TRBJ2-1, with D possibly matching TRBD1 (6 bases). This CDR3 is built from 12 residues. CDR1 and CDR2 from the germline V gene are SQVTM and ANQGSEA. V was trimmed by 6 bases and J by 6 bases, leaving 12 bases between them. Written as DNA, the CDR3 is TGCAGCGTGGGGGCTACCCCCAATGAGCAGTTCTTC. It specifies CSVGATPNEQFF.

This chain connects TRBV12-3 or TRBV12-4 to TRBJ1-6; 7 nucleotides match TRBD1. Trimming cost V 5 bases and J 9 bases; bases outside gene matches: 7. CDR3 length: 14 amino acids. The DNA for the CDR3 is TGTGCCAGCAGTCATGCGACAGGGACTTCACCCCTCCACTTT. Protein sequence: CASSHATGTSPLHF.

The V gene is TRBV9, the J gene TRBJ1-1; 8 bases are a match to TRBD1. After removal of 4 bases from V and 5 bases from J, the junction contained 7 bases not matched to a gene. CDR3 length: 14 residues. The germline V gene encodes CDR1 SGDLS and CDR2 YYNGEE. The CDR3 sequence: CASSPGQGWTEAFF. CDR3 sequence (DNA): TGTGCCAGCAGCCCCGGACAGGGTTGGACTGAAGCTTTCTTT.

The chain is built from TRBV18 and TRBJ2-1, with D maybe TRBD2 (6 bases). The CDR3 spans 13 residues. Germline V gene sequence: CDR1 KGHSH, CDR2 LQKENI. The ends were cut back, 3 bases at V and 9 bases at J, with 12 bases in the middle. The CDR3 bases are TGTGCCAGCTCACCGGACTACGGAGGTGAGCAGTTCTTC. Translated, it gives CASSPDYGGEQFF.

This clonotype was counted only a few times. The V and J genes are TRBV29-1 and TRBJ2-7; 9 nucleotides agree with TRBD1. The CDR3 is made up of 14 amino acids. With 6 bases clipped from V and 5 bases from J, the junction kept 11 bases outside the gene matches. Germline CDR1 is SQVTM and CDR2 is ANQGSEA. CDR3 nucleotide sequence: TGCAGCGTGGACGCCGGGACAGGGATCCACGAGCAGTACTTC. It codes for CSVDAGTGIHEQYF.

V is TRBV12-3 or TRBV12-4 and J is TRBJ2-7; 9 positions match TRBD1. The CDR3 spans 16 residues. V lost 1 base and J lost 4; bases outside the gene matches: 8. CDR3 in amino acids: CASSLGQGQGNYEQYF. In DNA form, the CDR3 reads TGTGCCAGCAGTTTAGGTCAAGGACAGGGGAATTACGAGCAGTACTTC.

The CDR3 DNA is TGTGCCAGCAGCCTCTTGACAGGGGGAAGGGATACGCAGTATTTT. It encodes CASSLLTGGRDTQYF. V gene TRBV5-5 combines with J gene TRBJ2-3, with TRBD1 matching over 9 bases. Per germline, CDR1 SGHKS and CDR2 YYEKEE (reference sequence). The CDR3 consists of 15 residues. V gave up 4 bases and J gave up 6 bases; unmatched junction bases: 9.

The chain combines TRBV7-9 with TRBJ1-2, with D possibly TRBD1 on 5 matching bases. V shed 5 bases and J shed 3 bases, with 16 bases lying between them. The CDR3 extends over 15 amino acids. Looked up from germline, CDR1 is SEHNR and CDR2 is FQNEAQ (reference sequence). The CDR3 loop reads CASSLPQVLDYGYTF. CDR3 DNA sequence: TGTGCCAGCAGCCTCCCACAGGTACTGGACTATGGCTACACCTTC.

This clonotype was observed a few times. The V gene is TRBV20-1, the J gene TRBJ2-6, with TRBD1 identical over 7 bases. The CDR3 spans 18 residues. Germline V CDR1 and CDR2: DFQATT, SNEGSKA (reference sequence). The V segment lost 6 bases and the J segment 0 bases; nucleotides outside the gene matches: 14. For the CDR3, the DNA is TGCAGTGCGCCTAGCCGGGACAGCATTTACTCTGGGGCCAACGTCCTGACTTTC. The encoded protein is CSAPSRDSIYSGANVLTF.

The chain uses TRBV7-9 and TRBJ2-7; D is possibly TRBD1 or TRBD2 (5 bases each). V lost 0 bases to trimming and J lost 8 bases, with 23 bases between them. CDR1 and CDR2 (germline): SEHNR, FQNEAQ (reference sequence). The CDR3 length is 17 residues. Here the CDR3 reads CASSLAGNVRDPTKQYF. CDR3 coding DNA: TGTGCCAGCAGCTTAGCGGGAAATGTACGGGACCCTACGAAGCAGTACTTC.

V and J are TRBV7-3 and TRBJ2-5; TRBD2 agrees at 9 bases. The germline CDR1 and CDR2 sequences are SGHTA and FQGTGA. Trimming at V came to 5 bases and at J to 11 bases, leaving 18 bases not matched to a gene. The CDR3 spans 16 residues. CDR3 sequence reads: CASSLSLAGPTTEQYF. The CDR3 DNA reads TGTGCCAGCAGCCTGTCTCTAGCGGGGCCCACAACTGAGCAGTACTTC.

There are a few counts of this clonotype. The V and J genes are TRBV7-2 and TRBJ2-7, with 7 bases identical to TRBD2. The CDR3 runs to 15 residues. V lost 8 bases, J lost 0 bases, and 10 bases stayed unmatched. The germline CDR1 and CDR2 sequences are SGHTA and FQGNSA. In nucleotides, the CDR3 is TGTGCCAGCCGGCGACAGCGGGGCTACTCCTACGAGCAGTACTTC. This encodes CASRRQRGYSYEQYF. Full variable domain (rest looked up from reference TRBV7-2 and TRBJ2-7): GAGVSQSPSNKVTEKGKDVELRCDPISGHTALYWYRQSLGQGLEFLIYFQGNSAPDKSGLPSDRFSAERTGGSVSTLTIQRTQQEDSAVYLCASRRQRGYSYEQYFGPGTRLTVT.

The CDR3 region has the DNA TGTGCCTGGAGCCAACCGGACAGGAGGTATCAGCCCCAGCATTTT. This encodes CAWSQPDRRYQPQHF. V is TRBV30 and J is TRBJ1-5; 7 nucleotides match TRBD1. This CDR3 is 15 amino acids long. Germline CDR1 is GTSNPN and CDR2 is SVGIG (reference sequence). V shed 3 bases and J 5 bases; nucleotides not matched to a gene: 10.

The chain links TRBV20-1 to TRBJ2-1; 10 nucleotides match TRBD1. This CDR3 has 14 amino acids. The trim removed 7 bases at V and 6 bases at J, leaving 9 bases unmatched. CDR1 and CDR2 (germline): DFQATT, SNEGSKA (reference sequence). The CDR3 region has the DNA TGCAGTGTCCCATGGACAGGGGGGGGCAATGAGCAGTTCTTC. This gives the protein CSVPWTGGGNEQFF.

Details on this clonotype: A read error may be the cause here, since a much bigger clone is one base away. V gene TRBV5-5 combines with J gene TRBJ1-1, with D unclear. The CDR3 contains 11 residues. Germline assignment: CDR1 SGHKS and CDR2 YYEKEE (reference sequence). V was cut by 3 bases and J by 3 bases, with 3 bases left in between. CDR3 DNA: TGTGCCAGCAGCTGGGACACTGAAGCTTTCTTT. Translation gives CASSWDTEAFF.

The chain joins TRBV20-1 to TRBJ1-4, with D maybe TRBD1 (5 bases). CDR1 is DFQATT, CDR2 SNEGSKA, per germline (reference sequence). The CDR3 loop spans 12 amino acids. The V gene lost 4 bases and the J gene lost 8 bases, with 11 bases spanning the gap. The DNA of the CDR3 is TGCAGTGCTACTGGCCGGGGCGAAAAACTGTTTTTT. Translated: CSATGRGEKLFF.

The J gene is TRBJ2-3, the V gene TRBV20-1; 13 nucleotides match TRBD2. The CDR3 loop spans 15 amino acids. Germline trimming cut 5 bases from V and 3 bases from J; bases unmatched to any gene: 5. Germline V gives CDR1 DFQATT, CDR2 SNEGSKA (reference sequence). The CDR3 spells CSASPGLAGTDTQYF. The DNA of the CDR3 is TGCAGTGCTTCTCCGGGACTAGCGGGAACAGATACGCAGTATTTT.